Given below is one T cell receptor (beta chain) in context. The data derive from a study of blood T cell repertoires in COVID-19. Whole-study context: The origin of the acute and convalescent COVID-19 samples was the United States, Italy and Spain. From T cells, B-cell-depleted T cells, or PBMCs came the material, which was cDNA or gDNA.

Methods used by the authors: Using reference gene primer amplification, nucleated cell counts were estimated. Data came from immunoSEQ multiplex PCR; TCRdb stores just in-frame clones and leaves some out. V, J and clone size reflect that table, while D and trimming were determined from the DNA. The sample includes fewer than 250,000 clones, around nine tenths of them seen just once. CDR3 length: 15 residues. Trimming removed 1 base from V and 3 bases from J; junction bases left unmatched: 3. Germline CDR1 SGHTA, CDR2 FQGNSA. The chain is built from TRBV7-2 and TRBJ2-1; 7 nucleotides line up with TRBD1. The clonotype originates from a woman aged 60-70 years who had recovered from COVID-19. Sequencing used peripheral blood. The CDR3: CASSLVGGYYNEQFF. The CDR3 nucleotides read TGTGCCAGCAGCTTAGTAGGGGGCTACTACAATGAGCAGTTCTTC.